Below are 15 T cell receptor beta chains sequenced from a single sample in a study of blood T cells in healthy people across ages. The use of a sample-barcoded 5' primer and a J-beta primer mix characterized a second PCR of roughly 6 to 11 cycles. Via MiXCR, TCRdb re-called the 5' RACE reads, giving one row per CDR3 protein. The data contain around 1,600,000 distinct CDR3 sequences, around 40% of them singletons. The sequencing input was blood. The receptors come from a woman aged 18-29 years in good health.

This clonotype occurred a few times. This chain connects TRBV20-1 to TRBJ2-7; D gene uncertain. V dropped 1 base and J dropped 2 bases, with 12 bases sitting between them. The V gene's germline CDR1 is DFQATT and CDR2 SNEGSKA (reference sequence). The CDR3 has 14 residues. CDR3 in amino acids: CSARVGFPPYEQYF. The CDR3 DNA reads TGCAGTGCTAGAGTTGGGTTTCCGCCCTACGAGCAGTACTTC.

The rearrangement uses TRBV7-2 and TRBJ2-5; TRBD1 agrees at 12 bases. Gene TRBJ2-7 matches the end of the DNA better, so the J call may be wrong. Germline V gene data show CDR1 as SGHTA and CDR2 as FQGNSA. This CDR3 is built from 17 residues. CDR3 sequence reads: CASSLYPSGTGGNEQYF. The CDR3 coding sequence is TGTGCCAGCAGCTTATATCCCTCGGGGACAGGGGGCAACGAGCAGTACTTC.

The rearrangement joins TRBV6-2 or TRBV6-3 to TRBJ2-1; D may match TRBD1 or TRBD2 (5 bases each). This CDR3 has 14 amino acids. The germline V gene has CDR1 MNHEY and CDR2 SVGEGT. V shed 8 bases and J shed 7 bases, with 18 bases lying between them. CDR3 residues: CASVGVRWGNEQFF. The CDR3 DNA sequence: TGTGCCAGCGTAGGGGTCAGGTGGGGGAATGAGCAGTTCTTC.

J is TRBJ2-3 and V is TRBV20-1; no reliable D call. CDR1 is DFQATT and CDR2 is SNEGSKA in the germline V gene (reference sequence). V was cut by 1 base and J by 0 bases, with 14 bases left in between. This CDR3 has 16 amino acids. Here the CDR3 reads CSARGPGVASTDTQYF. CDR3 nucleotides: TGCAGTGCTAGAGGTCCTGGGGTGGCTAGCACAGATACGCAGTATTTT.

This chain joins TRBV21-1 and TRBJ1-6; no check of the table's D call, TRBD1, against the DNA was made. TRBV21-1 is reported as a pseudogene. The CDR3 loop spans 13 amino acids. The CDR3, as DNA: TGTGCCAGCAAGGCGGGGGACGATTCACCCCTCCACTTT. Translated: CASKAGDDSPLHF.

This clonotype was observed a few times. This rearrangement joins TRBV2 to TRBJ2-7, with 9 bases that match TRBD2. The ends lost 5 bases at V and 6 bases at J; junction bases unmatched: 8. This CDR3 has 14 amino acids. The germline V gene encodes CDR1 SNHLY and CDR2 FYNNEI. DNA of the CDR3: TGTGCCAGCAGTTTTAGCGGGAGTAAAAGCGAGCAGTACTTC. It codes for CASSFSGSKSEQYF.

The V gene is TRBV5-1, the J gene TRBJ2-1; either TRBD1 or TRBD2 may supply D (7 bases each). Germline V lookup: CDR1 SGHRS, CDR2 YFSETQ. The CDR3 is 18 amino acids. Trimming cost V 0 bases and J 13 bases, with 29 bases left between them. CDR3: CASSLAILPGGGQETQFF. The CDR3 nucleotides read TGCGCCAGCAGCTTGGCGATTCTTCCAGGGGGGGGACAAGAGACCCAGTTCTTC.

This sequence joins TRBV29-1 and TRBJ2-3, with 14 bases fitting TRBD2. Germline V CDR1 and CDR2: SQVTM, ANQGSEA. V was clipped by 1 base and J by 6 bases; unmatched bases: 0. The CDR3 runs 14 residues. The CDR3 here is CSVEGTSGRDTQYF. CDR3 nucleotide sequence: TGCAGCGTTGAAGGGACTAGCGGGAGGGATACGCAGTATTTT.

This clonotype was recorded only once. This chain uses TRBV6-5 with TRBJ2-6; D gene unclear. Germline V gives CDR1 MNHEY, CDR2 SVGAGI. This CDR3 is 16 amino acids long. The V gene lost 9 bases and the J gene lost 1 base, with 16 bases spanning the gap. The CDR3 DNA reads TGTGCCAGTAATTTCGGACGCACTTCTGGGGCCAACGTCCTGACTTTC. Translation: CASNFGRTSGANVLTF.

This clonotype was counted a few times. The chain links TRBV5-1 to TRBJ2-3; 12 bases align to TRBD2. This CDR3 is built from 16 residues. V lost 4 bases, J lost 2 bases, and 5 bases stayed unmatched. Germline V gives CDR1 SGHRS, CDR2 YFSETQ. The CDR3 is CASSNGLAGLTDTQYF. For the CDR3, the DNA is TGCGCCAGCAGCAACGGACTAGCGGGACTCACAGATACGCAGTATTTT.

In this sample, this clonotype turned up a few times. The gene calls are TRBV3-1 and TRBJ2-1, with TRBD1 matching 7 bases. The germline V gene encodes CDR1 LGHDT and CDR2 YNNKEL (reference sequence). The CDR3 is 15 residues long. V lost 7 bases and J lost 0; bases outside the gene matches: 6. The CDR3 region has the DNA TGTGCCAGCACCTTAGGGGGCGCCTCCTACAATGAGCAGTTCTTC. This translates into CASTLGGASYNEQFF.

A remark on this clonotype: A much larger clone differs from this one at a single base, so this may be a read error. This chain connects TRBV6-6 to TRBJ1-2, with TRBD1 identical over 7 bases. Looked up from germline, CDR1 is MNHNY and CDR2 is SVGAGI (reference sequence). The CDR3 runs 14 residues. CDR3 coding DNA: TGTACCAGCAGAGAAACAGGGGTGTTCTATGGCTACACCTTC. Translation: CTSRETGVFYGYTF.

This clonotype was picked up a small number of times. The CDR3, as DNA: TGCGCCAGCAGCCAAGAAGATTTCAGGGGCTACGAGCAGTACTTC. Encoded protein: CASSQEDFRGYEQYF. The chain couples TRBV4-1 to TRBJ2-7; D perhaps matches TRBD1 (6 bases). The V end lost 0 bases, the J end lost 3 bases, and 12 bases lay between the germline ends. This CDR3 is 15 amino acids long. Looked up from germline, CDR1 is MGHRA and CDR2 is YSYEKL.

Only a few counts were recorded for this clonotype. The J gene is TRBJ2-3, the V gene TRBV4-3; a possible D gene is TRBD2 (5 bases). V was cut by 1 base and J by 3 bases, with 20 bases left in between. This CDR3 has 18 amino acids. CDR1 is LGHNA and CDR2 is YSLEER in the germline V gene. CDR3 loop: CASSQGWVDLLITDTQYF. The CDR3 nucleotides are TGCGCCAGCAGCCAAGGGTGGGTGGACTTACTGATAACAGATACGCAGTATTTT.

This chain links TRBV7-9 with TRBJ1-6; D unresolved. V was cut by 5 bases and J by 1 base, with 12 bases left in between. Germline V gene sequence: CDR1 SEHNR, CDR2 FQNEAQ (reference sequence). This CDR3 region has 16 residues. The CDR3, as DNA: TGTGCCAGCAGCCTACGGATAAGTTCCTATAATTCACCCCTCCACTTT. Translated: CASSLRISSYNSPLHF.